The clone carrying this T cell receptor beta chain has more than one count but fewer than ten. Its antigen is unknown. Treatment in this sample: approximately nine-day PBMC culture with coronavirus spike peptide pools or control peptides (ViraFEST assay). An unexposed donor provided the CD4+ T cells, which were collected before the COVID-19 pandemic (2011-2018). This specimen belongs to a study of vaccination and CD4 T cells after COVID-19. CDR3 length: 13 amino acids. From germline, CDR1 is SGHVS and CDR2 FQNEAQ. V was shortened by 5 bases and J by 1 base, with 8 bases between the two germline ends. Oncomine TCR Beta short-read sequencing was applied to DNA from cultured CD4+ T cells. Cultured CD4+ T cells were the source of extracted genomic DNA. From the PCR reads, TCRdb called clonotypes with MiXCR, one entry per CDR3 protein. This sample has some 4,200 distinct CDR3 sequences, with about 34% found just once.

The chain links TRBV7-8 to TRBJ1-1; D is ambiguous. The sequenced sample was CD4+ T cells from blood, cultured in vitro. The receptor was derived from a human donor in good health. CDR3 amino acids: CASSARRNTEAFF. The CDR3 region has the DNA TGTGCCAGCAGCGCCAGGAGGAACACTGAAGCTTTCTTT.